This TCR beta chain comes out of a study of early T cells in non-severe SARS-CoV-2 infection. This clonotype was found many times. MiXCR, applied by TCRdb to the 5' RACE reads, yields one record per CDR3 protein. The sample includes about 97,000 distinct CDR3 sequences, over 10% of them seen just once. Trimming took off 4 bases at V and 2 bases at J, with 14 bases between the two ends. CDR3 length: 15 amino acids. The V gene's germline CDR1 is SGHAT and CDR2 FQNNGV. V is TRBV11-2 and J is TRBJ2-5; weak D call: TRBD2 (5 bases). The sample was whole blood. The TCR originated in an adult who was a healthcare worker with PCR-confirmed SARS-CoV-2 infection or an uninfected control (not recorded which). This CDR3 reads CASSSYTGKQETQYF. Written as DNA, the CDR3 is TGTGCCAGCAGCTCCTACACGGGGAAACAAGAGACCCAGTACTTC. Full variable domain (rest looked up from reference TRBV11-2 and TRBJ2-5): EAGVAQSPRYKIIEKRQSVAFWCNPISGHATLYWYQQILGQGPKLLIQFQNNGVVDDSQLPKDRFSAERLKGVDSTLKIQPAKLEDSAVYLCASSSYTGKQETQYFGPGTRLLVL.